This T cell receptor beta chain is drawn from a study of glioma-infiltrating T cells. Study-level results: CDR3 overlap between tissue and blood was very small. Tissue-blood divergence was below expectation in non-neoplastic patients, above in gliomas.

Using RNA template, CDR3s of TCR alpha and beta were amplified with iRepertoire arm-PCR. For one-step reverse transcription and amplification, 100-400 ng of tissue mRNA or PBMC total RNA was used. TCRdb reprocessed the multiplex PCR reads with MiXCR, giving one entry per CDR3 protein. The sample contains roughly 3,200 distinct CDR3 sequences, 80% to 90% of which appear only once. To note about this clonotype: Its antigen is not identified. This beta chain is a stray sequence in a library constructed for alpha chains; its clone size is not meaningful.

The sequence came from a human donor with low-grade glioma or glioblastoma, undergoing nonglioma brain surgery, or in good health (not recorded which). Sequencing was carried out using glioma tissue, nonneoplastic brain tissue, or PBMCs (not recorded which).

DNA of the CDR3: TGTGCCAGCGAAAACGAGCTTCTCTTCGGCGAGCAGTACTTC. This codes for CASENELLFGEQYF. J is TRBJ2-7 and V is TRBV6-2 or TRBV6-3, with D unresolved. Per germline, CDR1 MNHEY and CDR2 SVGEGT. Trimming took off 8 bases at V and 6 bases at J, with 20 bases between the two ends. The CDR3 consists of 14 residues.